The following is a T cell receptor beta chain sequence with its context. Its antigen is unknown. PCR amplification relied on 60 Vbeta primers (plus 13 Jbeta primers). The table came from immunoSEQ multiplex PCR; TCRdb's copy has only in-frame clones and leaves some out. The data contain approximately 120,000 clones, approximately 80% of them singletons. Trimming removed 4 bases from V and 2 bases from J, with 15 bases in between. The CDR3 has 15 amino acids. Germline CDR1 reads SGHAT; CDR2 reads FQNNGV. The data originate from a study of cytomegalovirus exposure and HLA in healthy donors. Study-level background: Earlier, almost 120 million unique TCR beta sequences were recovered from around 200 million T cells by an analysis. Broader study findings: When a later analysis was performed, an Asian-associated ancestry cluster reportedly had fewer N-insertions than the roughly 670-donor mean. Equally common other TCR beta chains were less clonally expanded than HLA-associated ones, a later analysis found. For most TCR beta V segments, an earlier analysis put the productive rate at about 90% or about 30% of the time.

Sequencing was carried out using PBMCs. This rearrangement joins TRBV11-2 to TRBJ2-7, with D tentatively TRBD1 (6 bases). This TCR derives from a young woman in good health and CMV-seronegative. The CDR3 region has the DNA TGTGCCAGCAGCTACACGGACAGTGCAACCTACGAGCAGTACTTC. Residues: CASSYTDSATYEQYF.